This T cell receptor (beta chain) is drawn from a study of tissue T cells after allogeneic stem cell transplantation. Broader study findings: The study did not identify alloreactive or antigen-specific tissue TCRs, and some clones might be persisting host cells. Only a limited share of tissue TCRs appeared in blood or spleen.

Germline CDR1 LNHDA, CDR2 SQIVND (reference sequence). The V segment lost 5 bases and the J segment 3 bases; nucleotides outside the gene matches: 3. The CDR3 spans 13 residues. Median post-mortem interval was around 8.9 hours for GI, liver, skin and lymphoid tissues. Libraries were prepared by immunoSEQ multiplex PCR; TCRdb keeps only in-frame clonotypes and omits some of them. This table has roughly 9,700 clones, approximately 59% appearing once. Comments on this clone: The antigen is undetermined.

The source is a woman aged 18-55 years with breast cancer. Sample: tissue from the ileum, taken at autopsy. V is TRBV19 and J is TRBJ2-7; TRBD1 aligns across 8 bases. The CDR3 protein is CASSFGQGYEQYF. The CDR3 DNA sequence: TGTGCCAGTAGTTTCGGACAGGGCTACGAGCAGTACTTC.